This T cell receptor (beta chain) came from a study of naive and memory T cell subsets. V gave up 1 base and J gave up 5 bases, with 11 bases separating them. Germline CDR1 is KGHDR and CDR2 is SFDVKD. CDR3 size: 15 residues. This clonotype has only a few counts. What it binds is not known. Both TRBC1 and TRBC2 were covered by a beta constant-region primer of two equimolar oligonucleotides. Ligated cDNA was amplified by four rounds of PCR with nested alpha and beta constant-region primers and SP2. TCRdb reprocessed the UMI-ligation and nested PCR reads with MiXCR, giving one entry per CDR3 protein. The sample yields about 100,000 distinct CDR3 sequences, about 14% seen once. General observations from the study: RNA-based TCR counts may shift with T cell activation and differentiation. Possibly reflecting memory cells re-expressing CD45RA, a few larger clonotypes occurred in naive repertoires, especially CD8. Over 95% of naive TCR sequences appeared only once after error correction, unlike memory subsets. From naive to CM, EM and EMRA, diversity decreased and Gini increased.

The sequenced sample was naive CD8+ T cells from blood. The chain has TRBV24-1 and TRBJ2-1; D is ambiguous. The clonotype originates from a human donor in good health. This CDR3 is CATSDFVDQHNEQFF. The CDR3 DNA sequence: TGTGCCACCAGTGATTTTGTCGACCAGCACAATGAGCAGTTCTTC.